This T cell receptor (beta chain) was captured by sequencing in a study of T cells in Graves' hyperthyroidism and ophthalmopathy. Study observations and caveats: Clonotypes that were expanded in thyroid above 0.001 mostly appeared in blood too. A model using 13 V-J features told ophthalmopathy apart from stable hyperthyroidism.

It was over 9.5 ml of fresh peripheral blood that supplied the PBMCs. This clonotype was seen repeatedly, ten times or more. Its specificity is unknown. Amplified regions were TCR beta CDR3 sequences from RNA transcripts. HTBI primers drove first-round RT-PCR of the TCR CDR3. MiXCR, run by TCRdb on the multiplex PCR reads, gives a single entry per CDR3 protein. The profile shows 450,000 to 650,000 distinct CDR3 sequences, approximately 17% of them singletons. Sample: blood. This receptor was identified in a woman in her late teens or twenties with Graves' ophthalmopathy.

The chain's CDR3 is CASSKEGGAGFEQYF. The DNA for the CDR3 is TGTGCCAGCAGCAAAGAAGGGGGCGCGGGCTTCGAGCAGTACTTC. This chain links TRBV28 with TRBJ2-7, with 7 bases that match TRBD1. The V gene end was trimmed by 6 bases and the J gene end by 6 bases; junction bases not matched to a gene: 14. The CDR3 is 15 residues long. Germline V gene data show CDR1 as MDHEN and CDR2 as SYDVKM.